This T cell receptor (beta chain) was captured by sequencing in a study of blood T cells in healthy people across ages. Overall study results and limits: In these data, TCR beta diversity tracked strongly with naive T cell percentage.

Comment on this clonotype: Its antigen remains unknown. This could be a read error, since a much larger clone is one nucleotide away.

The CDR3 sequence is 14 residues long. Trimming took 4 bases from V and 1 from J, leaving 10 bases between them. The V gene's germline CDR1 is SGHVS and CDR2 FQNEAQ. The second PCR ran roughly 7 to 12 cycles with a sample-barcoded 5' primer and J-beta primers. TCRdb passed the 5' RACE reads through MiXCR, listing each CDR3 protein once. Of 850,000 to 950,000 distinct CDR3 sequences detected, around 30% appear once; the ten largest clones hold 17%. Sequencing was carried out using blood. The clonotype comes from an elderly woman in good health. The J gene is TRBJ2-5, the V gene TRBV7-8; no firm D call. CDR3: CASSSAPFQETQYF. The DNA of the CDR3 is TGTGCCAGCAGCTCGGCCCCCTTCCAAGAGACCCAGTACTTC.